One T cell receptor beta chain is described in this entry. What it recognizes is unknown. The data were obtained in a study of cytomegalovirus exposure and HLA in healthy donors. The PCR employed 60 Vbeta primers together with 13 Jbeta primers. Produced via immunoSEQ multiplex PCR; TCRdb's table is partial and in-frame only. This sample contains 200,000 to 250,000 clones. Notes on the study in general: Fewer N-insertions (relative to the 666-donor mean) were reportedly seen in an Asian-associated ancestry cluster in a later analysis. Immune exposure information available was restricted to CMV serostatus.

Sequencing input: PBMCs. This receptor was taken from a woman aged 30 to 39 in good health and CMV-seropositive.

CDR3 DNA sequence: TGTGCCAGTAGGTCCCGCGGAGGGGCGAACACTGAAGCTTTCTTT. This sequence encodes CASRSRGGANTEAFF. The chain employs TRBV19 and TRBJ1-1; tentatively, D is TRBD1 (5 bases). In germline, CDR1 is LNHDA, CDR2 SQIVND (reference sequence). CDR3 length equals 15 residues. Between the trimmed V and J ends, which lost 6 bases and 1 base, there was a span of 15 bases.